This TCR beta chain was retrieved from a study of identifying expanded T cells in peripheral blood. Overall study results and limits: Over two and four weeks, about 16.4 and 19 clones changed, versus 1.2 between replicates. Across healthy donors, higher total template counts meant significantly greater approximately two-week count variance.

With regard to this clone: The antigen is undetermined.

Sequencing used immunoSEQ multiplex PCR; TCRdb keeps in-frame clones, though not all of them. The sample consists of around 100,000 clones, 80% to 90% of them appearing once. Collection occurred without any documented infections or immune events in donors. Material for sequencing was blood. This TCR was recovered from a person aged 18 to 75 in good health.

Here the CDR3 DNA reads TGCGCCAGCAGTGGGGGAACCACAGATACGCAGTATTTT. This encodes CASSGGTTDTQYF. The rearrangement joins TRBV10-1 to TRBJ2-3; D is undetermined. The CDR3 is made up of 13 amino acids. The V end lost 4 bases, the J end lost 2 bases, and 7 bases lay between the germline ends. Germline V gene sequence: CDR1 WNHNN, CDR2 SYGVQD (reference sequence).